This record covers a single T cell receptor beta chain. Produced via immunoSEQ multiplex PCR; TCRdb's table is partial and in-frame only. The sample contains 68,000 or so clones, around 92% of which appear only once. These data belong to a study of T cells after somatic rescue of genetic block. This TCR was sampled from a man aged 35-49 years. Specimen: peripheral blood mononuclear cells (PBMCs).

CDR3 loop: CASSQVGTGDEQYF. CDR3 DNA: TGCGCCAGCAGCCAAGTTGGCACAGGGGACGAGCAGTACTTC. The chain combines TRBV4-1 with TRBJ2-7; 7 bases agree with TRBD1. V lost 1 base to trimming and J lost 5 bases; unmatched junction nucleotides: 5. This CDR3 contains 14 residues. Germline loops: CDR1 MGHRA, CDR2 YSYEKL.